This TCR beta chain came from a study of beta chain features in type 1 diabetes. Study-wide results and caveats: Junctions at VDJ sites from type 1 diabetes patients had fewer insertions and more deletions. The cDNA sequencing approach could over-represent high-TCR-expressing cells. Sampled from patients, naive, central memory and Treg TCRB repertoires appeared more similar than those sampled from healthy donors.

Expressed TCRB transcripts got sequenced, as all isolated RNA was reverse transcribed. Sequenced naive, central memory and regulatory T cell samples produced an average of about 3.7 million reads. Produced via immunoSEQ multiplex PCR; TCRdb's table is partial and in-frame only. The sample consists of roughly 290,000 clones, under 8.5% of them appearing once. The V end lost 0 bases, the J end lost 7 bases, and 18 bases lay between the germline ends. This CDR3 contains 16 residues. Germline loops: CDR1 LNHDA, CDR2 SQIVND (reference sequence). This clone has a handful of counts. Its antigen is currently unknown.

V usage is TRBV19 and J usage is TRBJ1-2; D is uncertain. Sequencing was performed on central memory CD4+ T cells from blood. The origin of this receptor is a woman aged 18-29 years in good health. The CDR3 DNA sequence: TGTGCCAGTAGTATAGATCCAAACCCTCGGGGAGGTGGCTACACCTTC. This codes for CASSIDPNPRGGGYTF. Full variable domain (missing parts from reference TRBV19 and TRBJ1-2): DGGITQSPKYLFRKEGQNVTLSCEQNLNHDAMYWYRQDPGQGLRLIYYSQIVNDFQKGDIAEGYSVSREKKESFPLTVTSAQKNPTAFYLCASSIDPNPRGGGYTFGSGTRLTVV.